This TCR beta chain was sequenced during a study of siplizumab effects on memory and regulatory T cells. Produced via immunoSEQ multiplex PCR; TCRdb's table is partial and in-frame only. The profile covers 100,000 or so clones, with 85% to 95% appearing a single time and about 1.2% taken by the ten largest. The CDR3 contains 17 residues. Germline V CDR1 and CDR2: SGHVS, FNYEAQ. V was trimmed by 5 bases and J by 6 bases, leaving 23 bases between them. The sequencing input was non-Treg CD4+ T cells sorted from blood. The TCR was taken from a human donor in good health. J is TRBJ2-1 and V is TRBV7-6, with D unclear. The CDR3 spells CASSQNLLAATTNEQFF. The CDR3 nucleotides read TGTGCCAGCAGCCAGAACCTACTCGCGGCCACCACCAATGAGCAGTTCTTC.